This TCR beta chain was captured in a study of CD8+ T cells in alopecia areata. At the level of the study: Each day, treated patients took oral tofacitinib twice, at 5 to 10 mg per dose. The study gave tofacitinib for 6 to 18 months, then 6 months off drug. Study-wide findings and caveats: Lesional scalp exceeded normal scalp in clonality, especially in alopecia totalis/universalis.

Sequencing used cDNA as its template, made by extracting RNA and reverse transcribing it. Generated by immunoSEQ multiplex PCR, the TCRdb table keeps only in-frame clones and is missing some. The sample holds 110,000 or so clones, roughly two fifths seen once. As regards this clone: Antigen specificity is unknown.

Trimming removed 2 bases from V and 6 bases from J, with 11 bases in between. This CDR3 is built from 14 residues. Germline CDR1 and CDR2: MNHEY and SMNVEV (reference sequence). The source material was CD4+ T cells sorted from blood. This clonotype was obtained from a human donor with alopecia areata. V gene TRBV27 combines with J gene TRBJ2-1; D might be TRBD1 or TRBD2, each matching 5 bases. The CDR3 sequence: CASSLGQGPNEQFF. CDR3 coding DNA: TGTGCCAGCAGTTTAGGTCAGGGACCCAATGAGCAGTTCTTC.